A single sample is the source of the 8 T cell receptor beta chains below, sequenced in a study of cytomegalovirus exposure and HLA in healthy donors. Amplification used 60 Vbeta primers and 13 Jbeta primers. Profiled with immunoSEQ multiplex PCR; TCRdb holds only in-frame clones, not every one. The sample yields about 110,000 clones, more than 60% seen once. Material: PBMCs. The receptors come from a man between 60 and 70 years old in good health and CMV-seronegative.

The chain couples TRBV6-5 to TRBJ1-2, with 7 positions matching TRBD1. V was pared by 5 bases and J by 6 bases, with 3 bases of the junction left unmatched. CDR1 and CDR2 from the germline V gene are MNHEY and SVGAGI. There are 12 residues in the CDR3. CDR3 amino acids: CASSLTGDGYTF. The CDR3 nucleotides are TGTGCCAGCAGTCTAACAGGGGATGGCTACACCTTC.

The sample holds a few counts of this clone. This rearrangement joins TRBV6-1 to TRBJ1-1; 10 nucleotides match TRBD1. This CDR3 has 15 residues. Germline V gene data show CDR1 as MNHNS and CDR2 as SASEGT. The trim removed 3 bases at V and 3 bases at J, leaving 4 bases unmatched. The CDR3 region is CASSEPGQGHTEAFF. As DNA, the CDR3 is TGTGCCAGCAGTGAGCCGGGACAGGGGCACACTGAAGCTTTCTTT.

The chain combines TRBV29-1 with TRBJ2-5; 12 nucleotides line up with TRBD1. The CDR3 covers 15 residues. V was pared by 6 bases and J by 6 bases, with 11 bases of the junction left unmatched. From germline, CDR1 is SQVTM and CDR2 ANQGSEA. The CDR3 coding sequence is TGCAGCGTCCCGGCCGGGACAGGGGGCGGGAAGACCCAGTACTTC. Translated: CSVPAGTGGGKTQYF. The complete variable domain, with remaining parts taken from reference TRBV29-1 and TRBJ2-5, reads SAVISQKPSRDICQRGTSLTIQCQVDSQVTMMFWYRQQPGQSLTLIATANQGSEATYESGFVIDKFPISRPNLTFSTLTVSNMSPEDSSIYLCSVPAGTGGGKTQYFGPGTRLLVL.

This clone was counted once. The gene calls are TRBV6-5 and TRBJ1-6; TRBD1 matches at 10 bases. The CDR3 spans 15 residues. CDR1 and CDR2 from the germline V gene are MNHEY and SVGAGI. V shed 6 bases, J shed 11 bases, and the junction held 10 bases outside the gene matches. DNA for the CDR3: TGTGCCAGCAGCCCCGGGACAGGGGTTTTGACACCCCTCCACTTT. Translated: CASSPGTGVLTPLHF.

The chain links TRBV28 to TRBJ2-7; TRBD1 agrees at 7 bases. The V and J ends lost 4 bases and 1 base, in that order; junction bases with no gene match: 10. The CDR3 runs to 16 residues. CDR1 and CDR2 (germline): MDHEN, SYDVKM. The DNA of the CDR3 is TGTGCCAGCAGTTCCCCCCGGGACAGACTATCCTACGAGCAGTACGTC. Translated: CASSSPRDRLSYEQYV.

This sequence joins TRBV7-8 and TRBJ2-3; the D gene is possibly TRBD2 (6 bases). V lost 5 bases to trimming and J lost 4 bases, with 13 bases between them. Germline V gives CDR1 SGHVS, CDR2 FQNEAQ. The CDR3 has 14 residues. The CDR3 region is CASSLPTRPDTQYF. In DNA, the CDR3 is TGTGCCAGCAGCCTACCGACTAGACCAGATACGCAGTATTTT.

The chain has TRBV7-8 and TRBJ2-3, with D possibly TRBD2 on 5 matching bases. The CDR3 covers 15 residues. Germline V gives CDR1 SGHVS, CDR2 FQNEAQ. Trimming took 2 bases from V and 8 from J, leaving 17 bases between them. The CDR3 loop reads CASSLRGKASATQYF. CDR3 DNA: TGTGCCAGCAGCTTACGAGGGAAGGCGTCGGCTACGCAGTATTTT.

This clone came up a few times. The chain combines TRBV7-2 with TRBJ2-3; 10 bases are a match to TRBD2. The CDR3 sequence is 14 residues long. The germline V gene has CDR1 SGHTA and CDR2 FQGNSA. The J segment lost 8 bases and the V segment lost 4 bases, leaving 6 bases of the junction unmatched. The DNA of the CDR3 is TGTGCCAGCAGCTCCCAGCGGGGGGGCCGTACGCAGTATTTT. Translation gives CASSSQRGGRTQYF.